A selection of T cell receptor beta chains follows, all from one sample in a study of PD-L1 blockade in urothelial cancer. Some clones are missing from TCRdb's copy, which holds only in-frame ones; the method was immunoSEQ multiplex PCR. The sample includes tens of thousands of clones, 65% to 90% of them seen just once. The specimen comprised PBMCs, sampled around atezolizumab (anti-PD-L1) treatment. Receptor source: a man in his sixties with urothelial cancer. CDR3s include the opening cysteine and the closing phenylalanine or tryptophan. The D gene is left open where the match is weak. Clone size is given for some rows only: seen once, a few or many times, or a class if the clone is expanded.

j_call,v_call,d_call,clone_size,cdr3_nt,cdr3_aa
TRBJ1-4,TRBV4-1,TRBD1,NA,TGCGCCAGCAGCCCGGGACAGAGAAATGAAAAACTGTTTTTT,CASSPGQRNEKLFF
TRBJ2-7,TRBV5-1,TRBD2,NA,TGCGCCAGCAGCTCCGTACTAGCGGGGCTGTCCTACGAGCAGTACTTC,CASSSVLAGLSYEQYF
TRBJ2-2,TRBV7-9,TRBD2,NA,TGTGCCAGCAGCATGGGGACTAGCGGGAACACCGGGGAGCTGTTTTTT,CASSMGTSGNTGELFF
TRBJ1-1,TRBV5-4,TRBD1,NA,TGTGCCAGCAGCTTGCGGCAGGGGGCCACTGAAGCTTTCTTT,CASSLRQGATEAFF
TRBJ1-2,TRBV6-6,NA,NA,TGTGCCAGCAGTTACGATGGGGCAGGGGGCTACACCTTC,CASSYDGAGGYTF
TRBJ2-3,TRBV5-6,TRBD2,NA,TGTGCCAGCAGCCTACTAGCGGGGGGGAGCACAGATACGCAGTATTTT,CASSLLAGGSTDTQYF
TRBJ2-3,TRBV6-5,TRBD1,NA,TGTGCCAGCAGCAACAGGGGGGTCGTAACAGATACGCAGTATTTT,CASSNRGVVTDTQYF
TRBJ1-5,TRBV7-2,NA,NA,TGTGCCAGCAGCCCGTGGCAGGGCGATAGCAATCAGCCCCAGCATTTT,CASSPWQGDSNQPQHF
TRBJ1-2,TRBV9,TRBD1,NA,TGTGCCAGCAGCGTAGACGCAGGGGGCTATGGCTACACCTTC,CASSVDAGGYGYTF
TRBJ1-1,TRBV7-9,TRBD1,NA,TGTGCCAGCAGCTGGTACCGGACAGGGGACACTGAAGCTTTCTTT,CASSWYRTGDTEAFF
TRBJ1-2,TRBV29-1,NA,few,TGCAGCGTTGGAGGAGGGGTAGATGGCTACACCTTC,CSVGGGVDGYTF
TRBJ2-7,TRBV30,TRBD1,NA,TGTGCCTGGGAAAGACAGGGTTTGTCCTACGAGCAGTACTTC,CAWERQGLSYEQYF
TRBJ2-5,TRBV7-3,NA,NA,TGTGCCAGCAGCTCGGACAGATCGGAGACCCAGTACTTC,CASSSDRSETQYF
TRBJ1-6,TRBV2,NA,NA,TGTGCCAGCAGTGTGGATTCGGGTATAGGAAATTCACCCCTCCACTTT,CASSVDSGIGNSPLHF
TRBJ2-7,TRBV2,NA,NA,TGTGCCAGCAGTGACTCAGGGGAGCAGTACTTC,CASSDSGEQYF
TRBJ2-1,TRBV7-6,TRBD2,NA,TGTGCCAGCAGCTTTATTTTCTCGCGGGAGAGCAATGAGCAGTTCTTC,CASSFIFSRESNEQFF
TRBJ2-3,TRBV6-5,TRBD2,NA,TGTGCCAGCAGACTAGCGGGGAAAGATACGCAGTATTTT,CASRLAGKDTQYF
TRBJ2-3,TRBV2,NA,NA,TGTGCCAGCGCAAGGAGAGAAACAGATACGCAGTATTTT,CASARRETDTQYF
TRBJ2-7,TRBV7-2,NA,few,TGTGCCAGCAGCTCTGGGGATGGCAGGGGAATCGCCTACGAGCAGTACTTC,CASSSGDGRGIAYEQYF
TRBJ2-7,TRBV30,NA,NA,TGTGCCTGGAGTACCTCCATGACACCGTACTTC,CAWSTSMTPYF
TRBJ1-4,TRBV15,NA,NA,TGTGCCACCAGCAGAGATGGGGCAGGGTCCGAAAAACTGTTTTTT,CATSRDGAGSEKLFF
TRBJ1-2,TRBV4-1,NA,NA,TGCGCCAGCAGCCAGAACACAGGAACCTCTGGCTACACCTTC,CASSQNTGTSGYTF
TRBJ2-7,TRBV20-1,NA,NA,TGCAGTGCTGCCACGGAGTACGAGCAGTACTTC,CSAATEYEQYF
TRBJ2-7,TRBV7-2,TRBD1,NA,TGTGCCAGCAGCTTATTGCAGGGGGCGTCCTACGAGCAGTACTTC,CASSLLQGASYEQYF
TRBJ1-3,TRBV10-3,NA,NA,TGTGCCATCAGTGACAGGGCCCTTGGAAACACCATATATTTT,CAISDRALGNTIYF
TRBJ2-5,TRBV19,NA,NA,TGTGCCAGTAGTATGGGCCAGGACCAAGAGACCCAGTACTTC,CASSMGQDQETQYF
TRBJ2-1,TRBV5-1,NA,once,TGCGCCAGCAGCTTGGGTGGGGGATTCGGCGGGATGTCAAGCAATGAGCAGTTCTTC,CASSLGGGFGGMSSNEQFF
TRBJ1-5,TRBV2,NA,NA,TGTGCCAGCAGTGAAGTCCAGGGGCCGCCCCAGCATTTT,CASSEVQGPPQHF
TRBJ1-1,TRBV6-1,NA,NA,TGTGCCAGCACCCTCTTAACAGTGAACACTGAAGCTTTCTTT,CASTLLTVNTEAFF
TRBJ1-4,TRBV30,NA,NA,TGTGCCTGTTTTCCCGGGGTTTCTGAAAAACTGTTTTTT,CACFPGVSEKLFF
TRBJ2-7,TRBV30,NA,NA,TGTGCCTGGAGTGTAGGAGGGGATCTGTACGAGCAGTACTTC,CAWSVGGDLYEQYF
TRBJ1-6,TRBV11-3,NA,NA,TGTGCCAGCAGCTTAGACCCCCACGGGGATTCACCCCTCCACTTT,CASSLDPHGDSPLHF
TRBJ2-7,TRBV10-2,NA,once,TGCGCCAGCAGTGAGTTACTTAAGAAGTCCTACGAGCAGTACTTC,CASSELLKKSYEQYF
TRBJ1-1,TRBV12-5,NA,NA,TGTGCTAGTGGTTTACGGCGGGGTGACACTGAAGCTTTCTTT,CASGLRRGDTEAFF
TRBJ1-2,TRBV5-6,NA,NA,TGTGCCAGCAGCTTGGGGGGGCGAGGCTACACCTTC,CASSLGGRGYTF
TRBJ1-1,TRBV18,NA,NA,TGTGCCAGCTCACCCCCAGACACGATGAACACTGAAGCTTTCTTT,CASSPPDTMNTEAFF
TRBJ2-1,TRBV7-3,NA,NA,TGTGCCAGCAGTCCTCGGAGGGGGGGTGAGCAGTTCTTC,CASSPRRGGEQFF
TRBJ2-5,TRBV9,TRBD1,NA,TGTGCCAGCAGCGCAGGGACAGGGGGCGCGAAAGAGACCCAGTACTTC,CASSAGTGGAKETQYF
TRBJ2-3,TRBV5-4,TRBD1,NA,TGTGCCAGCAGCCAGGGACAGGGGATAATAGATACGCAGTATTTT,CASSQGQGIIDTQYF
TRBJ2-2,TRBV7-6,NA,NA,TGTGCCAGCAGGGCTCGGGGGACGAACACCGGGGAGCTGTTTTTT,CASRARGTNTGELFF
TRBJ1-3,TRBV7-9,NA,NA,TGTGCCAGCAGCCCTAAACGTCGGGTTGGAAACACCATATATTTT,CASSPKRRVGNTIYF
TRBJ2-3,TRBV15,TRBD2,NA,TGTGCCACGCTGATCTACGGGAGGACAGATACGCAGTATTTT,CATLIYGRTDTQYF